The 4 T cell receptor beta chains given below trace back to one sample, sequenced in a study of Tregs in tolerant kidney transplant recipients (dated by TCRdb to the late 2010s). Library preparation used the immunoSEQ multiplex PCR assay. Imported from immuneACCESS, the table was reduced by TCRdb to in-frame sequences with V and J called. These copies leave out some clones; in studies compared against another copy, an unresolved V gene accounts for under half, and the cause of the remainder is not known. The table for this sample lists about 66,000 clones; more than 90% of them were counted only once. About 10% of the sample rests with the top ten. Per the publication, the time point label means: blood sample drawn before combined kidney and bone marrow transplant. Specimen: CD8+ T cells from blood, collected before the transplant. These TCRs come from a human donor who received a combined kidney and bone marrow transplant.

The rearrangement joins TRBV27 to TRBJ2-1; maybe TRBD1 (5 bases). CDR3 length: 13 residues. CDR1 and CDR2 (germline): MNHEY, SMNVEV (reference sequence). With 4 bases removed from V and 6 bases from J, the gap between germline ends came to 10 bases. The CDR3 sequence is CASSYGQLNEQFF. The CDR3 DNA reads as TGTGCCAGCAGTTATGGACAACTCAATGAGCAGTTCTTC.

The count of this clone is one. The chain combines TRBV6-5 with TRBJ2-1, with TRBD2 identical over 12 bases. Germline V lookup: CDR1 MNHEY, CDR2 SVGAGI. Trimming at V came to 2 bases and at J to 7 bases, leaving 6 bases not matched to a gene. The CDR3 sequence is 16 residues long. This CDR3 reads CASSYPGLAGKNEQFF. Here the CDR3 DNA reads TGTGCCAGCAGTTACCCTGGACTAGCGGGGAAGAATGAGCAGTTCTTC.

This chain joins TRBV4-1 and TRBJ1-3; D call uncertain. The CDR3 length is 14 residues. Germline V gene lookup returns CDR1 MGHRA and CDR2 YSYEKL. Trimming took off 0 bases at V and 0 bases at J, with 3 bases between the two ends. The CDR3 loop reads CASSQDRSGNTIYF. CDR3 coding DNA: TGCGCCAGCAGCCAAGACCGCTCTGGAAACACCATATATTTT.

The chain is built from TRBV19 and TRBJ1-1, with D uncertain. Per germline, CDR1 LNHDA and CDR2 SQIVND (reference sequence). V was clipped by 2 bases and J by 4 bases, with 8 bases between them. CDR3 length equals 13 residues. DNA for the CDR3: TGTGCCAGTAGTATAAGCCTATCCACTGAAGCTTTCTTT. It translates to CASSISLSTEAFF.